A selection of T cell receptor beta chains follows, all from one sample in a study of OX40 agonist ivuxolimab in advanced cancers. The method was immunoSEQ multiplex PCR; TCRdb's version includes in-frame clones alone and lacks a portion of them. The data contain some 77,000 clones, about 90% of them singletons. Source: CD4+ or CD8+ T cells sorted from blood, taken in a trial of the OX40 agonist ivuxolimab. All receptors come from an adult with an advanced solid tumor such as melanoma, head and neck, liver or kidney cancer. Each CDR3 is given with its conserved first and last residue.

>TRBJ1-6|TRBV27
CASWGTGNYNSPLHF
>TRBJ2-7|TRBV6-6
CASSYGGQTYEQYF
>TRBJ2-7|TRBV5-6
CASSLANEQYF
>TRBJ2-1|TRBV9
CASSVGTSGGALYNEQFF
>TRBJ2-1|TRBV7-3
CASTLLAGDYNEQFF
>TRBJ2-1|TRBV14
CASSQDRTSSYNEQFF
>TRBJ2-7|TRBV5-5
CASSFPGQGSEQYF
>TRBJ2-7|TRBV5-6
CASSFGGEGYEQYF
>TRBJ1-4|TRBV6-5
CASSYTGVDEKLFF
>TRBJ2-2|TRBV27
CASSLRNGNPGELFF